This record concerns one TCR beta chain sequence. Its antigen is unidentified. Sequencing used immunoSEQ multiplex PCR; TCRdb keeps in-frame clones, though not all of them. The sample lists 500,000 or so clones, around 95% occurring once. This entry belongs to a study of shared clonotypes between healthy human individuals. Notes on the study in general: Shared clonotypes: about 5% naive CD4, roughly 3.5% naive CD8, less than 2.5% memory CD4, around 0.4% memory CD8. Investigators collected only blood, and repertoires in tissues likely differ. In contrast to clonotypes shared by all four donors, non-shared clonotypes had lower generation probabilities.

In germline, CDR1 is MDHEN, CDR2 SYDVKM. The CDR3 contains 14 residues. The V and J ends lost 8 bases and 5 bases respectively, with 18 bases between them. This chain joins TRBV28 and TRBJ1-2; D not certain. The clonotype originates from a woman in her 30s in good health. What was sequenced was naive CD4+ T cells sorted from blood. Subset of the sample: CD45RA+ positively selected. The CDR3 sequence: CASGGGRAGYGYTF. The CDR3 region has the DNA TGTGCCAGCGGAGGAGGCCGGGCTGGTTATGGCTACACCTTC.